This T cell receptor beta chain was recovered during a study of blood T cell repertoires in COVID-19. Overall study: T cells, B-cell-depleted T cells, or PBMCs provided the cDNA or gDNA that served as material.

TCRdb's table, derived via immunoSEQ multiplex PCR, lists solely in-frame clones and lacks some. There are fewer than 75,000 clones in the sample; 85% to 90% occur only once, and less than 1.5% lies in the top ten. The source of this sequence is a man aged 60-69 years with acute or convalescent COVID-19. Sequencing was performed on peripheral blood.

The CDR3 protein is CASKQSPNTGELFF. DNA of the CDR3: TGCGCCAGCAAACAGAGCCCAAACACCGGGGAGCTGTTTTTT. This rearrangement joins TRBV5-1 to TRBJ2-2; D not certain. The ends were cut back, 6 bases at V and 2 bases at J, with 11 bases in the middle. CDR3 length: 14 amino acids. Germline assignment: CDR1 SGHRS and CDR2 YFSETQ.